The clone carrying this TCR beta chain was detected ten times or more. The antigen is not known. This entry belongs to a study of T cells in Graves' hyperthyroidism and ophthalmopathy. The CDR3 consists of 14 residues. The V and J ends lost 7 bases and 5 bases, in that order; junction bases with no gene match: 10. Those with hyperthyroidism were 18 to 65 years old, newly diagnosed, and ill for under 2 months. A patient was excluded if there was uncontrolled infection, other autoimmune disease, pregnancy or lactation. Study results and caveats: Most thyroid clonotypes with frequency above 0.001 were detected in blood.

RNA transcripts served as the template for amplifying TCR beta CDR3 regions. HTBI primers were employed in a first-round RT-PCR of the TCR CDR3. A single record per CDR3 protein comes from TCRdb applying MiXCR to the multiplex PCR reads. Found here are 500,000 to 750,000 distinct CDR3 sequences, 40% to 55% of them singletons; the top ten hold more than 7%. Sequencing input: peripheral blood or thyroid tissue (not recorded which). This receptor was obtained from a woman aged 18-35 years with Graves' hyperthyroidism. This chain connects TRBV12-3 or TRBV12-4 to TRBJ1-2; 7 bases map to TRBD1. CDR3 residues: CASTGTARGYGYTF. The CDR3 DNA is TGTGCCAGCACAGGGACAGCTAGAGGGTATGGCTACACCTTC.